This T cell receptor beta chain originates from a study of cytomegalovirus exposure and HLA in healthy donors. As for the study in general: Findings of an earlier analysis included 110 million or so unique TCR beta sequences from some 190 million T cells. Findings and limits, study-wide: Highest at DRB1 and lowest at HLA-C, TCR association rates differed among HLA loci in a later analysis.

The PCR contained 60 Vbeta and 13 Jbeta primers. TCRdb's copy holds only in-frame clones and misses some; the assay was immunoSEQ multiplex PCR. This sample carries under 200,000 clones, 80% to 85% of them seen once, and the ten largest clones take about 1.5%. Germline V gene lookup returns CDR1 SEHNR and CDR2 FQNEAQ (reference sequence). Trimming cost V 3 bases and J 0 bases, with 6 bases left between them. The CDR3 runs to 14 residues. This clone showed up just a few times. Antigen specificity is unknown. This clonotype was obtained from a woman between 18 and 29 years old in good health and CMV-seronegative. Sequencing input: PBMCs. The genes are TRBV7-9 and TRBJ1-5; D gene unclear. The CDR3 loop reads CASSFTDSNQPQHF. CDR3 DNA sequence: TGTGCCAGCAGCTTCACAGATAGCAATCAGCCCCAGCATTTT.